This T cell receptor beta chain was sequenced in a study of blood T cell repertoires in COVID-19. Across the whole study: The origin of the acute and convalescent COVID-19 samples was the United States, Italy and Spain. The cDNA or gDNA used as material had been derived from T cells, B-cell-depleted T cells, or PBMCs.

Profiled with immunoSEQ multiplex PCR; TCRdb holds only in-frame clones, not every one. The sample holds 19,000 or so clones; under 90% are singletons and the top ten take 5.5% to 8%. The junction had 14 bases not matched to a gene; V was cut back by 2 bases and J by 2 bases. From germline, CDR1 is SGHTA and CDR2 FQGNSA. This CDR3 is 19 amino acids long. The sequenced sample was peripheral blood. The chain links TRBV7-2 to TRBJ2-3; TRBD2 aligns across 9 bases. The sequence was obtained from a human donor in a cohort sampled during active COVID-19. CDR3 bases: TGTGCCAGCAGCTTACAATCGGTCTCGCTAGCGGGGAACACAGATACGCAGTATTTT. Translated, it gives CASSLQSVSLAGNTDTQYF.